The rows below give T cell receptor beta chains drawn from one sample of a study of blood T cell repertoires in COVID-19. This table comes from immunoSEQ multiplex PCR, and its TCRdb copy is limited to in-frame clones, with some not included. The sample holds about 250,000 clones; around 88% are singletons and the top ten take roughly 8.7%. Sequencing was carried out using peripheral blood. Receptors originate from a man aged 35 to 55 with active or convalescent COVID-19. CDR3s include the opening cysteine and the closing phenylalanine or tryptophan. A D gene is named only where the DNA matches it firmly. The size entry is marked missing in some rows and otherwise reads once, few, many or a size class.

d_gene	v_gene	abundance	j_gene	CDR3aa	CDR3nt
NA	TRBV6-1	NA	TRBJ1-4	CASSEGGTATNEKLFF	TGTGCCAGCAGTGAAGGAGGGACTGCAACTAATGAAAAACTGTTTTTT
NA	TRBV5-1	NA	TRBJ1-1	CASSPRRGTEAFF	TGCGCCAGCAGCCCCAGAAGGGGCACTGAAGCTTTCTTT
TRBD1	TRBV30	NA	TRBJ1-5	CAWSVKGALNQPQHF	TGTGCCTGGAGTGTAAAGGGGGCCCTCAATCAGCCCCAGCATTTT
TRBD2	TRBV2	NA	TRBJ2-2	CASNQPAGGTNGELFF	TGTGCCAGCAACCAGCCTGCGGGGGGGACAAACGGGGAGCTGTTTTTT
NA	TRBV6-2/TRBV6-3	NA	TRBJ1-6	CASSYGGVGNSPLHF	TGTGCCAGCAGTTACGGAGGGGTGGGGAATTCACCCCTCCACTTT
TRBD1	TRBV7-2	once	TRBJ2-1	CASSLTGSYNEQFF	TGTGCCAGCAGCTTGACAGGGTCCTACAATGAGCAGTTCTTC
NA	TRBV6-5	NA	TRBJ1-1	CASSYWIRGNTEAFF	TGTGCCAGCAGTTACTGGATTAGAGGGAACACTGAAGCTTTCTTT
TRBD1	TRBV15	NA	TRBJ2-7	CATSRDERTGGQYEQYF	TGTGCCACCAGCAGAGATGAAAGGACAGGGGGCCAGTACGAGCAGTACTTC
NA	TRBV15	NA	TRBJ1-4	CATSRDKVPGNEKLFF	TGTGCCACCAGCAGAGATAAAGTCCCCGGTAATGAAAAACTGTTTTTT
NA	TRBV3-1/TRBV3-2	many	TRBJ2-1	CASSLYNEQFF	TGTGCCAGCAGCCTATACAATGAGCAGTTCTTC
NA	TRBV18	once	TRBJ2-5	CASSPGQYQETQYF	TGTGCCAGCTCACCCGGACAGTACCAAGAGACCCAGTACTTC
NA	TRBV6-5	few	TRBJ1-3	CASSYTSGNTIYF	TGTGCCAGCAGTTACACTTCCGGAAACACCATATATTTT
NA	TRBV9	NA	TRBJ2-2	CASSVDPGWGELFF	TGTGCCAGCAGCGTAGACCCAGGTTGGGGGGAGCTGTTTTTT
NA	TRBV27	few	TRBJ2-2	CASSLRGTVNTGELFF	TGTGCCAGCAGTTTAAGGGGGACGGTTAACACCGGGGAGCTGTTTTTT
NA	TRBV29-1	NA	TRBJ1-5	CSVLTGTNTGNQPQHF	TGCAGCGTCCTTACCGGGACAAATACAGGCAATCAGCCCCAGCATTTT
TRBD1	TRBV28	NA	TRBJ2-7	CASEQGSFSYEQYF	TGTGCCAGCGAACAGGGGTCTTTCTCCTACGAGCAGTACTTC
TRBD2	TRBV6-4	NA	TRBJ2-3	CASSDGRAGERPRDTQYF	TGTGCCAGCAGTGACGGGAGGGCGGGGGAGCGGCCCCGGGATACGCAGTATTTT
NA	TRBV4-2	NA	TRBJ1-3	CASSQELRTGSGNTIYF	TGTGCCAGCAGCCAAGAACTCCGCACGGGCTCTGGAAACACCATATATTTT
NA	TRBV10-2	NA	TRBJ2-1	CASRLGGSSYNEQFF	TGCGCCAGTAGGTTAGGAGGGAGCTCCTACAATGAGCAGTTCTTC
NA	TRBV5-1	NA	TRBJ1-4	CASSKTATPNEKLFF	TGCGCCAGCAGCAAGACAGCCACCCCCAATGAAAAACTGTTTTTT
NA	TRBV24-1	NA	TRBJ2-5	CATSFSGETQYF	TGTGCCACCAGTTTTTCAGGAGAGACCCAGTACTTC
TRBD2	TRBV5-5	NA	TRBJ2-6	CASSLSGGYSGANVLTF	TGTGCCAGCAGCTTGTCGGGAGGTTACTCTGGGGCCAACGTCCTGACTTTC
NA	TRBV7-8	NA	TRBJ1-6	CASSLPQGSNGSPLHF	TGTGCCAGCAGCTTACCACAGGGTTCTAATGGATCACCCCTCCACTTT
NA	TRBV13	few	TRBJ1-2	CASSLSGGYGYTF	TGTGCCAGCAGCTTAAGCGGAGGGTATGGCTACACCTTC
NA	TRBV11-2	NA	TRBJ1-1	CASSFAGVNTEAFF	TGTGCCAGCAGCTTCGCAGGGGTGAACACTGAAGCTTTCTTT
TRBD2	TRBV5-3	once	TRBJ2-3	CARSKTKPAGLAGGPVTDTQYF	TGTGCCAGAAGCAAGACTAAACCGGCTGGACTAGCGGGGGGGCCAGTAACAGATACGCAGTATTTT
NA	TRBV9	NA	TRBJ1-3	CASSVEGGGSGNTIYF	TGTGCCAGCAGCGTAGAGGGAGGGGGGTCTGGAAACACCATATATTTT
TRBD1	TRBV5-6	NA	TRBJ2-7	CASSFVDRGSSYEQYF	TGTGCCAGCAGCTTTGTCGACAGGGGATCCTCCTACGAGCAGTACTTC
NA	TRBV19	NA	TRBJ1-1	CASRANTEAFF	TGTGCCAGTAGGGCGAACACTGAAGCTTTCTTT
NA	TRBV11-2	NA	TRBJ2-3	CASSAGTDTQYF	TGTGCCAGCAGCGCAGGCACAGATACGCAGTATTTT
TRBD2	TRBV30	once	TRBJ2-3	CAWSKSGGPFDTQYF	TGTGCCTGGAGTAAGTCGGGAGGGCCGTTTGATACGCAGTATTTT
TRBD1	TRBV19	NA	TRBJ2-2	CASSTRTLTGGAAGELFF	TGTGCCAGTAGTACCCGTACCCTCACAGGGGGCGCAGCCGGGGAGCTGTTTTTT
TRBD1	TRBV7-9	NA	TRBJ1-2	CASLRQGWNYGYTF	TGTGCCAGCCTGAGACAGGGGTGGAACTATGGCTACACCTTC
TRBD2	TRBV25-1	NA	TRBJ2-7	CASSEGGTRYEQYF	TGTGCCAGCAGTGAAGGCGGGACTAGGTACGAGCAGTACTTC
NA	TRBV18	once	TRBJ2-7	CASSPAGSSYEQYF	TGTGCCAGCTCACCTGCGGGTAGCTCCTACGAGCAGTACTTC
TRBD1	TRBV11-2	NA	TRBJ1-4	CASSLETGQGLWEKLFF	TGTGCCAGCAGCTTAGAGACCGGACAGGGTCTTTGGGAAAAACTGTTTTTT
NA	TRBV2	NA	TRBJ1-4	CASRENSGVNEKLFF	TGTGCCAGCAGAGAAAACAGCGGAGTAAATGAAAAACTGTTTTTT
TRBD1	TRBV5-4	many	TRBJ1-1	CASSLLQGSLKDTEAFF	TGTGCCAGCAGCTTATTACAGGGGTCGTTAAAGGACACTGAAGCTTTCTTT
NA	TRBV30	NA	TRBJ1-3	CAWSPSGVGNTIYF	TGTGCCTGGAGTCCATCGGGGGTCGGAAACACCATATATTTT
NA	TRBV30	once	TRBJ1-3	CAWSRKSRDYGNTIYF	TGTGCCTGGAGCCGGAAGTCCAGGGATTATGGAAACACCATATATTTT
NA	TRBV19	NA	TRBJ1-1	CASSTVSGTPGGGGEAFF	TGTGCCAGTAGTACCGTATCCGGGACACCGGGTGGTGGTGGTGAAGCTTTCTTT
NA	TRBV19	NA	TRBJ1-1	CASSIHMNTEAFF	TGTGCCAGTAGTATCCACATGAACACTGAAGCTTTCTTT
TRBD1	TRBV19	NA	TRBJ2-5	CASSTFYQGEPMGNQETQYF	TGTGCCAGTAGTACCTTTTACCAGGGGGAACCGATGGGAAACCAAGAGACCCAGTACTTC
NA	TRBV4-1	NA	TRBJ1-1	CASKWDQGTEAFF	TGCGCCAGCAAGTGGGACCAGGGGACTGAAGCTTTCTTT
TRBD1	TRBV6-2/TRBV6-3	few	TRBJ2-7	CASSTRTGYYEQYF	TGTGCCAGCAGTACCCGGACAGGGTATTACGAGCAGTACTTC
TRBD1	TRBV7-9	NA	TRBJ1-1	CASSRGTVTATEAFF	TGTGCCAGCAGTCGTGGGACAGTCACGGCCACTGAAGCTTTCTTT
NA	TRBV7-8	NA	TRBJ1-6	CASRKIRASSYNSPLHF	TGTGCCAGCAGGAAAATCAGGGCGAGCTCCTATAATTCACCCCTCCACTTT
NA	TRBV6-5	few	TRBJ2-3	CASSYSRRGADTQYF	TGTGCCAGCAGTTACTCGAGAAGGGGCGCAGATACGCAGTATTTT
NA	TRBV19	few	TRBJ2-7	CASSILPQNLIYEQYF	TGTGCCAGTAGTATACTCCCACAAAACCTGATCTACGAGCAGTACTTC
TRBD1	TRBV4-2	once	TRBJ1-1	CASSWTGGMDTEAFF	TGTGCCAGCAGCTGGACAGGCGGGATGGACACTGAAGCTTTCTTT
TRBD2	TRBV11-2	NA	TRBJ2-7	CASSSRGVGGPSYEQYF	TGTGCCAGCAGCTCCCGGGGGGTCGGGGGTCCCTCCTACGAGCAGTACTTC